What follows describes a single TCR beta chain. This table comes from immunoSEQ multiplex PCR, and its TCRdb copy is limited to in-frame clones, with some not included. The sample includes about 200,000 clones, around 80% seen only once; the top ten take 1% to 1.5%. This specimen belongs to a study of cytomegalovirus exposure and HLA in healthy donors. The V gene lost 1 base and the J gene lost 4 bases, with 14 bases spanning the gap. The CDR3 runs 16 residues. Germline CDR1 MDHEN, CDR2 SYDVKM. Sequenced material: PBMCs. This chain joins TRBV28 and TRBJ1-3; perhaps TRBD1 as D (5 bases). The TCR sequence derives from a woman aged 25 to 39 in good health and CMV-seronegative. The chain's CDR3 is CASSLLLAGVGNTIYF. DNA for the CDR3: TGTGCCAGCAGTTTATTATTGGCGGGGGTCGGAAACACCATATATTTT.